The source of this TCR beta chain is a study of blood T cell repertoires in COVID-19. TCRdb keeps only in-frame clones here, not all; method: immunoSEQ multiplex PCR. The sample yields roughly 190,000 clones, roughly nine tenths seen once. The CDR3 extends over 15 amino acids. Looked up from germline, CDR1 is WSHSY and CDR2 is SAAADI. Trimming stripped 5 bases from V and 4 bases from J, with 14 bases between. This sequence was found in a woman aged 40 to 50 in a cohort exposed to, infected with or recovered from COVID-19 (not recorded which). The J gene is TRBJ2-2, the V gene TRBV10-2; perhaps TRBD1 as D (6 bases). The sample comprised PBMCs or T cells enriched from blood (not recorded which). The chain's CDR3 is CASSFGGAGTGELFF. The CDR3 DNA is TGCGCCAGCAGTTTTGGGGGCGCGGGCACCGGGGAGCTGTTTTTT.